Sequencing of this TCR beta chain was carried out in a study of T cells expressing NK-cell markers. Study in general: Sequencing of TCR beta repertoires drew on sorted CD3+CD56+NKG2C+, CD3+CD56+NKG2C- and CD3+CD56-NKG2C+ T cells.

The CDR3 runs to 14 residues. Germline V gives CDR1 SNHLY, CDR2 FYNNEI. UMI-tagged 5'RACE template switching yielded the TCR beta cDNA. From the 5' RACE reads, TCRdb lists one entry per CDR3 protein and no DNA. The listing records 130,000 to 150,000 distinct CDR3 sequences. Sequencing was carried out using blood T cells: a sorted CD56 or NKG2C T cell subset, CD4+ or CD8+ T cells, or bulk PBMC T cells (not recorded which). The source of this sequence is a man between 18 and 29 years old in good health. This chain connects TRBV2 to TRBJ2-2; with no DNA, the TCRdb D assignment of TRBD1 cannot be verified. The CDR3 here is CASSGTRDTGELFF.